This passage covers 32 T cell receptor beta chains from one sample sequenced in a study of T cells after posttransplantation cyclophosphamide. Clones were sequenced by immunoSEQ multiplex PCR, and TCRdb holds only the in-frame ones, with some missing. Of 45,000 to 60,000 clones in the sample, roughly 92% were seen once. Sequencing input: PBMCs. All receptors derive from a woman aged 50 to 65 in good health and a related stem cell transplant donor.

The chain couples TRBV7-9 to TRBJ2-4; 11 nucleotides match TRBD2. Germline CDR1 is SEHNR and CDR2 is FQNEAQ (reference sequence). After removal of 7 bases from V and 6 bases from J, the junction contained 14 bases not matched to a gene. The length of the CDR3 is 17 residues. CDR3 DNA sequence: TGTGCCAGCACCTCAATAGCGGGGGGGAGTCGGATAAACATTCAGTACTTC. Translating gives CASTSIAGGSRINIQYF. Full variable domain (outside the CDR3, taken from reference TRBV7-9 and TRBJ2-4): DTGVSQNPRHKITKRGQNVTFRCDPISEHNRLYWYRQTLGQGPEFLTYFQNEAQLEKSRLLSDRFSAERPKGSFSTLEIQRTEQGDSAMYLCASTSIAGGSRINIQYFGAGTRLSVL.

Here the CDR3 reads CASSQEGSAATEAFF. For the CDR3, the DNA is TGTGCCAGCTCCCAGGAGGGTTCGGCTGCCACTGAAGCTTTCTTT. V is TRBV18 and J is TRBJ1-1; unclear D gene. CDR1 KGHSH and CDR2 LQKENI come from the germline V gene. Deletions cut 6 bases from V and 4 bases from J, with 18 bases between. The CDR3 has 15 residues.

The rearrangement uses TRBV4-1 and TRBJ1-4; maybe TRBD1 (5 bases). The CDR3 runs 14 residues. Germline V gene sequence: CDR1 MGHRA, CDR2 YSYEKL. V lost 6 bases and J 8 bases, leaving 16 bases between the germline ends. CDR3 sequence (DNA): TGCGCCAGCAGGCGACAGTTACTCGAGGAAAAACTGTTTTTT. Its protein is CASRRQLLEEKLFF.

The CDR3 region is CASSERAGGITGELFF. CDR3 coding DNA: TGTGCCAGCAGCGAGAGGGCAGGGGGCATCACCGGGGAGCTGTTTTTT. This chain connects TRBV9 to TRBJ2-2; 8 bases align to TRBD1. The J segment lost 4 bases and the V segment lost 3 bases, leaving 8 bases of the junction unmatched. The germline V gene has CDR1 SGDLS and CDR2 YYNGEE. The CDR3 is made up of 16 amino acids.

The chain employs TRBV9 and TRBJ1-2, with 7 nucleotides matching TRBD1. The length of the CDR3 is 13 residues. Germline V gene data show CDR1 as SGDLS and CDR2 as YYNGEE. J lost 6 bases, V lost 2 bases, and 4 bases had no gene match. This CDR3 is CASSVTGNDGYTF. The DNA of the CDR3 is TGTGCCAGCAGCGTGACAGGGAATGATGGCTACACCTTC.

Relative to its sample, this clone is medium-sized. This CDR3 reads CASSLDGTPNTEAFF. As DNA, the CDR3 is TGTGCCAGCAGCTTAGACGGGACACCGAACACTGAAGCTTTCTTT. The rearrangement joins TRBV7-8 to TRBJ1-1; D possibly corresponds to TRBD1 (6 bases). The length of the CDR3 is 15 residues. The germline gives CDR1 SGHVS, CDR2 FQNEAQ. The V and J ends lost 1 base and 1 base respectively, with 10 bases between them. Filled out from reference TRBV7-8 and TRBJ1-1, the complete variable domain reads GAGVSQSPRYKVAKRGQDVALRCDPISGHVSLFWYQQALGQGPEFLTYFQNEAQLDKSGLPSDRFFAERPEGSVSTLKIQRTQQEDSAVYLCASSLDGTPNTEAFFGQGTRLTVV.

The chain is built from TRBV19 and TRBJ1-3; a possible D gene is TRBD1 (6 bases). Trimming took 10 bases from V and 4 from J, leaving 14 bases between them. This CDR3 spans 13 amino acids. CDR1 is LNHDA, CDR2 SQIVND, per germline (reference sequence). The chain's CDR3 is CATLQGSGNTIYF. The DNA for the CDR3 is TGTGCCACCCTACAGGGTTCCGGAAACACCATATATTTT.

The gene calls are TRBV6-6 and TRBJ2-5, with a tentative D call TRBD1 (6 bases). The CDR3 covers 16 residues. Germline assignment: CDR1 MNHNY and CDR2 SVGAGI (reference sequence). V was clipped by 0 bases and J by 2 bases, with 13 bases between them. Here the CDR3 reads CASSYSLRDTQETQYF. CDR3 bases: TGTGCCAGCAGTTACTCCCTTCGGGACACTCAAGAGACCCAGTACTTC.

The rearrangement uses TRBV4-1 and TRBJ2-7; TRBD1 agrees at 10 bases. Germline V CDR1 and CDR2: MGHRA, YSYEKL. The CDR3 totals 15 residues. The V segment lost 2 bases and the J segment 6 bases; nucleotides outside the gene matches: 7. CDR3 DNA: TGCGCCAGCAGCCAAACAGGGACAGGGGCCATCGAGCAGTACTTC. Residues: CASSQTGTGAIEQYF.

The chain links TRBV6-5 to TRBJ1-6; a possible D gene is TRBD1 (5 bases). Germline V CDR1 and CDR2: MNHEY, SVGAGI. There are 15 residues in the CDR3. V lost 0 bases and J lost 7, with 10 bases in between. CDR3 amino acids: CASSYSRQPNSPLHF. The CDR3, as DNA: TGTGCCAGCAGTTACTCGAGACAGCCCAATTCACCCCTCCACTTT.

This clone showed up just once. V and J are TRBV11-3 and TRBJ1-1; tentative D call: TRBD1 (6 bases). Germline V CDR1 and CDR2: SGHNT, YENEEA. There are 14 residues in the CDR3. V lost 4 bases and J lost 1, with 10 bases in between. Written as DNA, the CDR3 is TGTGCCAGCAGCTCAGGGGATACGAACACTGAAGCTTTCTTT. Protein: CASSSGDTNTEAFF.

The rearrangement joins TRBV5-4 to TRBJ2-7, with 11 bases aligning to TRBD2. Germline CDR1 and CDR2: SGHNT and YYREEE (reference sequence). The V segment lost 4 bases and the J segment 11 bases; nucleotides outside the gene matches: 14. The CDR3 is 15 residues long. CDR3 bases: TGTGCCAGCAGCCGAACTAGCGGGGGCCCCCTGGTTGAGTACTTC. Protein: CASSRTSGGPLVEYF.

This chain connects TRBV5-1 to TRBJ2-6; D perhaps matches TRBD1 (6 bases). The germline gives CDR1 SGHRS, CDR2 YFSETQ. This CDR3 comprises 15 residues. V was pared by 4 bases and J by 2 bases, with 10 bases between. The CDR3 loop reads CASSVAGAGANVLTF. The CDR3 DNA reads as TGCGCCAGCAGCGTCGCAGGGGCTGGGGCCAACGTCCTGACTTTC.

This chain joins TRBV7-2 and TRBJ1-5, with D unresolved. V lost 2 bases to trimming and J lost 0 bases, with 8 bases between them. Germline V gives CDR1 SGHTA, CDR2 FQGNSA. This CDR3 is built from 15 residues. The CDR3 nucleotides are TGTGCCAGCAGCTTACAGCGGCTTAGCAATCAGCCCCAGCATTTT. It encodes CASSLQRLSNQPQHF.

The rearrangement joins TRBV19 to TRBJ2-7; D possibly corresponds to TRBD2 (5 bases). Germline CDR1 is LNHDA and CDR2 is SQIVND (reference sequence). This CDR3 has 16 amino acids. Deletions cut 1 base from V and 0 bases from J, with 13 bases between. The CDR3 coding sequence is TGTGCCAGTAGTATAGGGGAACTCCGGGGCTCCTACGAGCAGTACTTC. This translates into CASSIGELRGSYEQYF.

The chain combines TRBV7-9 with TRBJ1-4, with TRBD1 identical over 9 bases. CDR3 size: 15 residues. V lost 3 bases to trimming and J lost 7 bases; unmatched junction nucleotides: 6. CDR1 SEHNR and CDR2 FQNEAQ come from the germline V gene (reference sequence). The CDR3 spells CASSLLQGAGEKLFF. The CDR3 coding sequence is TGTGCCAGCAGCTTGTTACAGGGGGCCGGTGAAAAACTGTTTTTT.

In regard to this clone: The same CDR3 is also encoded by other DNA sequences in this sample. This chain links TRBV9 with TRBJ1-1, with D unresolved. The germline V gene encodes CDR1 SGDLS and CDR2 YYNGEE. V was trimmed by 0 bases and J by 1 base, leaving 4 bases between them. The CDR3 has 13 amino acids. Here the CDR3 DNA reads TGTGCCAGCAGCGTAGCAGGGAACACTGAAGCTTTCTTT. This gives the protein CASSVAGNTEAFF.

The chain employs TRBV6-1 and TRBJ2-7, with TRBD1 as a possible D gene (7 bases). This CDR3 comprises 14 residues. Deletions cut 4 bases from V and 0 bases from J, with 10 bases between. Germline CDR1 MNHNS, CDR2 SASEGT. The CDR3 loop is CASSAGDSSYEQYF. In DNA, the CDR3 is TGTGCCAGCAGTGCGGGGGACAGCTCCTACGAGCAGTACTTC.

The CDR3 coding sequence is TGTGCCAGCCGAGAAAATAGTAACACCGGGGAGCTGTTTTTT. This translates into CASRENSNTGELFF. The genes are TRBV11-2 and TRBJ2-2; D gene unclear. Trimming cost V 8 bases and J 2 bases, with 12 bases left between them. The CDR3 has 14 amino acids. Germline assignment: CDR1 SGHAT and CDR2 FQNNGV.

The rearrangement links TRBV7-9 to TRBJ2-2, with TRBD1 identical over 12 bases. With 3 bases clipped from V and 0 bases from J, the junction kept 2 bases outside the gene matches. Looked up from germline, CDR1 is SEHNR and CDR2 is FQNEAQ (reference sequence). This CDR3 is built from 17 residues. CDR3 DNA: TGTGCCAGCAGCTTCCGGGACAGGGGGCCGAACACCGGGGAGCTGTTTTTT. Encoded protein: CASSFRDRGPNTGELFF.

This rearrangement joins TRBV7-9 to TRBJ1-1, with D perhaps TRBD1 (6 bases). The germline gives CDR1 SEHNR, CDR2 FQNEAQ (reference sequence). Trimming removed 3 bases at V and 5 bases at J, with 16 bases between. The CDR3 is 15 amino acids. The CDR3 region has the DNA TGTGCCAGCAGCTTCCCCGCGGGGGGCCGGACTGAAGCTTTCTTT. This sequence encodes CASSFPAGGRTEAFF. The whole variable domain, filled in from reference TRBV7-9 and TRBJ1-1, reads DTGVSQNPRHKITKRGQNVTFRCDPISEHNRLYWYRQTLGQGPEFLTYFQNEAQLEKSRLLSDRFSAERPKGSFSTLEIQRTEQGDSAMYLCASSFPAGGRTEAFFGQGTRLTVV.

This clone was seen a single time. V is TRBV11-2 and J is TRBJ2-7; 11 nucleotides line up with TRBD2. Germline V gene data show CDR1 as SGHAT and CDR2 as FQNNGV. The V gene end was trimmed by 3 bases and the J gene end by 10 bases; junction bases not matched to a gene: 8. The CDR3 is made up of 14 amino acids. CDR3 loop: CASSLSGLAETQYF. CDR3 coding DNA: TGTGCCAGCAGCTTGTCGGGACTAGCGGAAACACAGTACTTC.

The chain employs TRBV9 and TRBJ1-2; 7 positions match TRBD1. Germline assignment: CDR1 SGDLS and CDR2 YYNGEE. CDR3 length: 14 residues. After removal of 4 bases from V and 5 bases from J, the junction contained 8 bases not matched to a gene. CDR3 bases: TGTGCCAGCAGCCCCCCCGGGACAGAATATGGCTACACCTTC. Translation gives CASSPPGTEYGYTF.

CDR3 bases: TGTGCCAGCTCACCACCTTCCGTTCGCGAGCAGTACTTC. This sequence encodes CASSPPSVREQYF. The chain is built from TRBV18 and TRBJ2-7; no clear D. The length of the CDR3 is 13 residues. Trimming removed 0 bases at V and 6 bases at J, with 9 bases between. The V gene's germline CDR1 is KGHSH and CDR2 LQKENI.

The rearrangement joins TRBV5-6 to TRBJ1-3; no clear D gene. The CDR3 extends over 14 amino acids. CDR1 is SGHDT and CDR2 is YYEEEE in the germline V gene. V gave up 6 bases and J gave up 1 base, with 11 bases separating them. CDR3 sequence: CASKARESGNTIYF. In nucleotides, the CDR3 is TGTGCCAGCAAAGCCCGGGAATCTGGAAACACCATATATTTT.

The V call is TRBV6-4, the J call TRBJ2-3; 12 bases are shared with TRBD2. Per the germline V gene, CDR1 is MRHNA and CDR2 is SNTAGT. V lost 4 bases, J lost 4 bases, and 12 bases stayed unmatched. The CDR3 loop spans 18 amino acids. CDR3 nucleotide sequence: TGTGCCAGCAGTGCAACGGCTAGCGGGGGGGCCGAGGCAGATACGCAGTATTTT. This codes for CASSATASGGAEADTQYF.

V gene TRBV5-4 combines with J gene TRBJ1-1; D gene uncertain. CDR3 length: 13 amino acids. CDR1 and CDR2 from the germline V gene are SGHNT and YYREEE (reference sequence). The V end was cut by 4 bases, the J end by 3 bases, with 10 bases between. The CDR3 spells CASSRIGDTEAFF. In DNA, the CDR3 is TGTGCCAGCAGCCGAATCGGAGACACTGAAGCTTTCTTT.

The genes are TRBV7-2 and TRBJ2-4, with D perhaps matching TRBD2 (5 bases). V was cut by 5 bases and J by 0 bases, with 14 bases left in between. This CDR3 comprises 16 residues. CDR1 and CDR2 (germline): SGHTA, FQGNSA. Written as DNA, the CDR3 is TGTGCCAGCAGCGTAGAGCGGAGGCTAGCCAAAAACATTCAGTACTTC. This gives the protein CASSVERRLAKNIQYF. The variable domain in full, completed from reference TRBV7-2 and TRBJ2-4, reads GAGVSQSPSNKVTEKGKDVELRCDPISGHTALYWYRQSLGQGLEFLIYFQGNSAPDKSGLPSDRFSAERTGGSVSTLTIQRTQQEDSAVYLCASSVERRLAKNIQYFGAGTRLSVL.

V and J are TRBV27 and TRBJ2-7; 9 bases match TRBD1. Trimming cost V 0 bases and J 5 bases; bases outside gene matches: 11. The CDR3 sequence is 17 residues long. The germline CDR1 and CDR2 sequences are MNHEY and SMNVEV (reference sequence). The CDR3 DNA follows: TGTGCCAGCAGTTTATCGGGTTCCGGGACAGGGCTCCACGAGCAGTACTTC. This translates into CASSLSGSGTGLHEQYF.

The CDR3 region is CASSALAGVADTQYF. The DNA of the CDR3 is TGTGCCAGTAGTGCCCTAGCGGGAGTCGCAGATACGCAGTATTTT. The chain is built from TRBV19 and TRBJ2-3; 10 nucleotides line up with TRBD2. Trimming removed 5 bases from V and 4 bases from J; junction bases left unmatched: 6. From germline, CDR1 is LNHDA and CDR2 SQIVND (reference sequence). The CDR3 is 15 residues long.

Notes on this clone: Other DNA variants within this sample encode the same CDR3. The V gene is TRBV15, the J gene TRBJ1-6; 8 bases are shared with TRBD1. With 11 bases clipped from V and 7 bases from J, the junction kept 10 bases outside the gene matches. CDR1 and CDR2 (germline): LNHNV, YYDKDF (reference sequence). The CDR3 runs to 14 residues. In DNA, the CDR3 is TGTGCCGCCCGCGGCCCAGGGGGCAATTCACCCCTCCACTTT. Its translation is CAARGPGGNSPLHF.

V is TRBV9 and J is TRBJ1-1, with D possibly TRBD1 on 5 matching bases. The V and J ends lost 0 bases and 5 bases respectively, with 5 bases between them. Looked up from germline, CDR1 is SGDLS and CDR2 is YYNGEE. The CDR3 runs to 12 residues. The CDR3 sequence: CASSVEGTEAFF. For the CDR3, the DNA is TGTGCCAGCAGCGTAGAGGGGACTGAAGCTTTCTTT.